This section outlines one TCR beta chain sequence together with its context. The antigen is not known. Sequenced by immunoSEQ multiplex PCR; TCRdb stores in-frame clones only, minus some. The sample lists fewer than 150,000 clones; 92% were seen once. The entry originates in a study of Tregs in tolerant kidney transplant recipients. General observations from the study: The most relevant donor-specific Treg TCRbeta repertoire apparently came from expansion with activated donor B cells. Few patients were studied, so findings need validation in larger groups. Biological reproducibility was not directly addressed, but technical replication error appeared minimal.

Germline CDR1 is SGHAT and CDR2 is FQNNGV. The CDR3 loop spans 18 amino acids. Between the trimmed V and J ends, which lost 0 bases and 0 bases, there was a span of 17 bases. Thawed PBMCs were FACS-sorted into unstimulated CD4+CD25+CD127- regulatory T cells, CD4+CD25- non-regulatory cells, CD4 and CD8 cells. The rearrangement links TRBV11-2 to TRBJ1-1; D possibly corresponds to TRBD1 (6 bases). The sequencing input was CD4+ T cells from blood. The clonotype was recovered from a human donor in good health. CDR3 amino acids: CASSLDGDRMFMNTEAFF. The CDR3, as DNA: TGTGCCAGCAGCTTAGATGGTGACAGGATGTTCATGAACACTGAAGCTTTCTTT.